A selection of T cell receptor beta chains follows, all from one sample in a study of OX40 agonist ivuxolimab in advanced cancers. The repertoire was sequenced with immunoSEQ multiplex PCR; TCRdb's copy has only in-frame clones and lacks some. The data show 60,000 to 75,000 clones, with 91% seen just once and 13% to 15% held by the top ten. The material sequenced was CD4+ or CD8+ T cells sorted from blood, taken in a trial of the OX40 agonist ivuxolimab. Receptors were obtained from an adult with an advanced solid tumor such as melanoma, head and neck, liver or kidney cancer. Both conserved end residues are part of each CDR3. The D gene is left open where the match is weak. For some rows the clone size is stated as once, few or many, or as a class when expanded; others skip it.

>TRBJ2-5|-|-|TRBV4-1
CASSSFSSAQGETQYF
TGCGCCAGCAGCTCATTTTCCTCCGCGCAGGGAGAGACCCAGTACTTC
>TRBJ1-2|once|-|TRBV7-9
CASSDHNYGYTF
TGTGCCAGCAGCGACCATAACTATGGCTACACCTTC
>TRBJ2-7|-|TRBD2|TRBV4-2
CASSQDRLGLAVYEQYF
TGTGCCAGCAGCCAAGATCGCTTGGGGCTAGCGGTCTACGAGCAGTACTTC
>TRBJ1-5|once|TRBD1|TRBV15
CATSRDTGARPQHF
TGTGCCACCAGCAGAGATACAGGGGCTCGGCCCCAGCATTTT
>TRBJ2-1|-|-|TRBV7-6
CASSLDHYYRNNEQFF
TGTGCCAGCAGCTTAGACCACTATTACCGGAACAATGAGCAGTTCTTC
>TRBJ2-1|-|TRBD1|TRBV7-8
CASSLGQGVEQFF
TGTGCCAGCAGCTTAGGACAGGGAGTAGAGCAGTTCTTC
>TRBJ2-1|-|TRBD1|TRBV10-3
CAINEWDSTSNEQFF
TGTGCCATCAATGAATGGGACAGTACAAGCAATGAGCAGTTCTTC
>TRBJ2-1|-|-|TRBV28
CASSFGTADSNEQFF
TGTGCCAGCAGTTTCGGCACGGCAGACTCCAATGAGCAGTTCTTC
>TRBJ2-1|few|-|TRBV4-3
CASSPRAGNNEQFF
TGCGCCAGCAGCCCCCGGGCAGGTAACAATGAGCAGTTCTTC
>TRBJ2-4|-|-|TRBV7-9
CASSLAMRESSDKNIQYF
TGTGCCAGCAGCTTAGCGATGCGGGAAAGTTCAGACAAAAACATTCAGTACTTC
>TRBJ2-7|-|TRBD2|TRBV5-3
CASKHSGRAGDEQYF
TGTGCCAGCAAACATAGCGGGAGGGCCGGAGACGAGCAGTACTTC
>TRBJ2-7|-|-|TRBV9
CASSVAVSNEQYF
TGTGCCAGCAGCGTAGCAGTATCCAACGAGCAGTACTTC
>TRBJ2-3|-|-|TRBV10-3
CAISFGAREVDTQYF
TGTGCCATCAGCTTCGGGGCCCGAGAAGTAGATACGCAGTATTTT
>TRBJ1-1|-|-|TRBV15
CATRGNTEAFF
TGTGCCACCAGAGGGAACACTGAAGCTTTCTTT
>TRBJ1-5|-|-|TRBV15
CATSRDLAGTSNQPQHF
TGTGCCACCAGCAGAGATTTGGCGGGGACGAGCAATCAGCCCCAGCATTTT
>TRBJ1-5|-|-|TRBV28
CASSHNDRGQPQHF
TGTGCCAGCAGTCATAACGATCGGGGCCAGCCCCAGCATTTT
>TRBJ1-1|-|-|TRBV7-9
CASSPGTENTEAFF
TGTGCCAGCAGCCCCGGGACGGAGAACACTGAAGCTTTCTTT
>TRBJ2-2|once|-|TRBV25-1
CASSELGEAGELFF
TGTGCCAGCAGTGAATTGGGGGAAGCCGGGGAGCTGTTTTTT
>TRBJ2-4|once|-|TRBV28
CASSEVGQKVQNIQYF
TGTGCCAGCAGCGAGGTCGGACAGAAAGTACAAAACATTCAGTACTTC
>TRBJ1-5|-|-|TRBV28
CASTFAGGSDQPQHF
TGTGCCAGCACGTTCGCGGGGGGTTCAGATCAGCCCCAGCATTTT
>TRBJ1-5|-|-|TRBV19
CASAGVTGSNQPQHF
TGTGCCAGTGCAGGAGTTACAGGTAGCAATCAGCCCCAGCATTTT
>TRBJ2-3|-|-|TRBV12-2
CASRLAILAGGSTDTQYF
TGTGCAAGTCGCTTAGCGATCCTAGCGGGGGGGAGCACAGATACGCAGTATTTT
>TRBJ2-2|-|TRBD1|TRBV11-2
CASSSTGPGELFF
TGTGCCAGCAGCTCGACAGGGCCCGGGGAGCTGTTTTTT
>TRBJ2-7|-|TRBD2|TRBV4-3
CASSQDRGLATYEQYF
TGCGCCAGCAGCCAAGATAGGGGACTAGCGACCTACGAGCAGTACTTC
>TRBJ1-5|-|TRBD1|TRBV15
CATSLARTGSQPQHF
TGTGCCACCAGCCTCGCTAGGACAGGGAGTCAGCCCCAGCATTTT
>TRBJ2-1|once|-|TRBV11-3
CASSLDSGGKAYNEQFF
TGTGCCAGCAGCTTAGATTCGGGCGGGAAAGCCTACAATGAGCAGTTCTTC
>TRBJ2-2|-|TRBD2|TRBV19
CASNAGWGLASYTGELFF
TGTGCCAGTAACGCCGGGTGGGGACTAGCGAGCTACACCGGGGAGCTGTTTTTT
>TRBJ1-4|-|-|TRBV6-1
CASSDRGLTNEKLFF
TGTGCCAGCAGTGATAGGGGGTTAACAAATGAAAAACTGTTTTTT
>TRBJ1-4|-|TRBD1|TRBV28
CASSLRQGNEKLFF
TGTGCCAGCAGTTTAAGACAGGGCAATGAAAAACTGTTTTTT
>TRBJ2-7|-|TRBD2|TRBV5-4
CASSLGTSGRALVEQYF
TGTGCCAGCAGCCTGGGGACTAGCGGGAGGGCCCTGGTCGAGCAGTACTTC
>TRBJ1-2|-|-|TRBV27
CASRPGQSNYGYTF
TGTGCCAGCAGGCCGGGACAATCTAACTATGGCTACACCTTC
>TRBJ1-1|few|-|TRBV19
CASTQGGTEAFF
TGTGCCAGTACCCAGGGAGGAACTGAAGCTTTCTTT
>TRBJ2-7|-|-|TRBV28
CASKGRNSYEQYF
TGTGCCAGCAAGGGGCGGAACTCCTACGAGCAGTACTTC
>TRBJ2-1|-|TRBD2|TRBV11-2
CASSPAGTIYNEQFF
TGTGCCAGCAGCCCTGCCGGGACTATCTACAATGAGCAGTTCTTC
>TRBJ2-5|-|-|TRBV6-5
CASSQDRLETQYF
TGTGCCAGCAGCCAGGACAGACTCGAGACCCAGTACTTC
>TRBJ2-7|-|-|TRBV28
CASSLSAGPPYEQYF
TGTGCCAGCAGTTTAAGCGCGGGACCACCCTACGAGCAGTACTTC
>TRBJ2-3|-|-|TRBV14
CASSHPEGEDTQYF
TGTGCCAGCAGCCACCCCGAAGGAGAAGATACGCAGTATTTT
>TRBJ1-2|-|TRBD1|TRBV28
CASSLGQGYGYTF
TGTGCCAGCAGTCTCGGACAGGGCTATGGCTACACCTTC
>TRBJ2-1|-|TRBD2|TRBV27
CASSLLAGGPDEQFF
TGTGCCAGCAGTCTACTAGCGGGAGGGCCGGATGAGCAGTTCTTC